This T cell receptor (beta chain) originates from a study of T cell responses to AZD1222 COVID-19 vaccine. Looking at the study overall: Samples with a second dose at about 4 or about 12 weeks were pooled together.

Note on this clone: The antigen is not known.

Germline V gene sequence: CDR1 KGHSH, CDR2 LQKENI. V was clipped by 3 bases and J by 0 bases, with 10 bases between them. The CDR3 has 15 residues. The table came from immunoSEQ multiplex PCR; TCRdb's copy has only in-frame clones and leaves some out. The sample includes 160,000 or so clones, just over 90% of them seen just once. General study results and limits: Sampling captured repertoires only after the peak T cell response. Vaccine-related CD4 TCRs covered spike, predominating at 160-218 and 743-854. Females made up more of the donors, who were largely white British, and clonal diversity may have come out too low.

V and J are TRBV18 and TRBJ2-3, with TRBD1 as a possible D gene (5 bases). The source of this sequence is an adult in good health. Sequencing used peripheral blood, obtained on day 0 of AZD1222 vaccination. In nucleotides, the CDR3 is TGTGCCAGCTCACCGGACATTACTAGCACAGATACGCAGTATTTT. Amino acid sequence: CASSPDITSTDTQYF.